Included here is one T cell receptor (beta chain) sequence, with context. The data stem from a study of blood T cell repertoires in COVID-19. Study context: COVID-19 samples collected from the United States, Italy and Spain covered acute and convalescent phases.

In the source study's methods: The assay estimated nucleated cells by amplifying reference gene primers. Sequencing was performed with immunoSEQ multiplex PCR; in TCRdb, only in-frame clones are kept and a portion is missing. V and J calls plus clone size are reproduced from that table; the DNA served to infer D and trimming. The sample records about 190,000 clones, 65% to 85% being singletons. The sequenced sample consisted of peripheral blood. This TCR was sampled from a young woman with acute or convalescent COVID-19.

The CDR3 is CASSPQGFGELFF. In DNA, the CDR3 is TGTGCCAGCAGCCCCCAGGGTTTCGGGGAGCTGTTTTTT. The V call is TRBV6-5, the J call TRBJ2-2; possible D gene TRBD1, 5 bases. The V and J ends lost 6 bases and 7 bases respectively, with 12 bases between them. This CDR3 comprises 13 residues. Germline assignment: CDR1 MNHEY and CDR2 SVGAGI.